This T cell receptor beta chain comes out of a study of response to subunit inactivated influenza vaccine. MiXCR was run by TCRdb on the RT-PCR reads, yielding one entry per CDR3 protein. The sample contains 500,000 or so distinct CDR3 sequences, approximately 11% of which appear only once. V shed 6 bases, J shed 7 bases, and the junction held 2 bases outside the gene matches. CDR3 length equals 14 residues. The germline V gene has CDR1 MDHEN and CDR2 SYDVKM. Study-wide findings and caveats: A suggestion made by the authors is that each seasonal influenza vaccination recruits few new T cells.

This clonotype has at least ten counts. Its antigen is still unknown. The source of this sequence is a man in his fifties who received an inactivated influenza vaccine. The sample here was PBMCs from blood, taken 40 to 50 days after vaccination. This chain links TRBV28 with TRBJ2-1; 14 nucleotides agree with TRBD2. The DNA of the CDR3 is TGTGCCAGCAGAGGGACTAGCGGGAGAAATGAGCAGTTCTTC. It encodes CASRGTSGRNEQFF.